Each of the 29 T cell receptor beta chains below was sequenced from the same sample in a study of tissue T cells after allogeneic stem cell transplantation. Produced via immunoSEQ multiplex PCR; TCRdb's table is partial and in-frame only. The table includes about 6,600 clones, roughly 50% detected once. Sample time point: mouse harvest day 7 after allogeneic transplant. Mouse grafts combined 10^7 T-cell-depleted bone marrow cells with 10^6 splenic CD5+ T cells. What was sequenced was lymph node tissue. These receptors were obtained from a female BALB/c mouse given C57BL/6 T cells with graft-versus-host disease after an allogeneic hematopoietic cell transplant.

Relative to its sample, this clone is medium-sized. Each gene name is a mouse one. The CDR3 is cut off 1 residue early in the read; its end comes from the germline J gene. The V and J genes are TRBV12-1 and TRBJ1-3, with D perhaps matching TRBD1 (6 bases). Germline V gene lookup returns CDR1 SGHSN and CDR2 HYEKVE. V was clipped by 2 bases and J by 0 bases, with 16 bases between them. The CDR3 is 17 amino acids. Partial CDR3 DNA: TGTGCCAGCTCTCCCCTTCCGGGACACTATTCTGGAAATACGCTCTAT. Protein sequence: CASSPLPGHYSGNTLY. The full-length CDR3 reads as CASSPLPGHYSGNTLYF.

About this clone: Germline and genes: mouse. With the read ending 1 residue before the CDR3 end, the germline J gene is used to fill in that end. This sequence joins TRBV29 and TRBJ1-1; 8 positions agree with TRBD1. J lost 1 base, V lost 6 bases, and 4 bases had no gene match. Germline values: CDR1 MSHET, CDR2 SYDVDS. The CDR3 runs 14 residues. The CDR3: CASRPGTGNTEVFF. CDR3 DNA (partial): TGTGCTAGCAGGCCCGGGACAGGGAACACAGAAGTCTTC.

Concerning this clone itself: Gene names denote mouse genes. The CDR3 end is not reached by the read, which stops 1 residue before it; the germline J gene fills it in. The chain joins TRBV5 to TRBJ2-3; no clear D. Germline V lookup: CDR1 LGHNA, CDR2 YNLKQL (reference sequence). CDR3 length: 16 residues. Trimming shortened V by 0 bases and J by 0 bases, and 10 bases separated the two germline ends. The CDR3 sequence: CASSQEGKTSAETLYF. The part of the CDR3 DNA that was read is TGTGCCAGCAGCCAAGAAGGCAAGACTAGTGCAGAAACGCTGTAT.

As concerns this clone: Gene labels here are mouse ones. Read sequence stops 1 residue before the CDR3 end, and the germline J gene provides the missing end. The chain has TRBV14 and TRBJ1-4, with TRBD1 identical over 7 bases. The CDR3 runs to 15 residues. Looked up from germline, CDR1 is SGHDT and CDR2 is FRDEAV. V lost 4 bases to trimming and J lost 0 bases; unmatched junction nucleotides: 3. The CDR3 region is CASSRDSFSNERLFF. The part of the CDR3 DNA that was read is TGTGCCAGCAGTCGGGACAGCTTTTCCAACGAAAGATTATTT.

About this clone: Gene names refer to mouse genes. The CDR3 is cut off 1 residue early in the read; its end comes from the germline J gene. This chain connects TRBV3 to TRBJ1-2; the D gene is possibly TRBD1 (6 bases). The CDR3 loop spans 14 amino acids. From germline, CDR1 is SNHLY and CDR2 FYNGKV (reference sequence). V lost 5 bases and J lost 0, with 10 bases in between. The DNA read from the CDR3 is TGTGCCAGCAGCCCCGGGACAACAAACTCCGACTACACC. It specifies CASSPGTTNSDYT. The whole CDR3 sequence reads CASSPGTTNSDYTF.

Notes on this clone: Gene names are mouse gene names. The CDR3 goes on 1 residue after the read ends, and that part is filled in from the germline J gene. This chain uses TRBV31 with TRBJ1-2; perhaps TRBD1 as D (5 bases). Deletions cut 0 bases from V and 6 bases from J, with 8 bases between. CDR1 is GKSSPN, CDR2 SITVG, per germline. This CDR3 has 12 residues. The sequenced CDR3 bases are TGTGCCTGGAGTCTACGGGGACCCGACTACACC. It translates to CAWSLRGPDYT. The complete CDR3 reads CAWSLRGPDYTF.

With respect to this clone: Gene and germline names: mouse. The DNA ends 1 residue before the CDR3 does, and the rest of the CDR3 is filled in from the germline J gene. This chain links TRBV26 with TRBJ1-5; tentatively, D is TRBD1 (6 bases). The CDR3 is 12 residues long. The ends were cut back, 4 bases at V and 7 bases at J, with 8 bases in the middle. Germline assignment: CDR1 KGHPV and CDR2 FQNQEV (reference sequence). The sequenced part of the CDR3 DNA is TGTGCCAGCAGTCGAGGACAGCAGGCTCCGCTT. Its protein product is CASSRGQQAPL. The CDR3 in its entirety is CASSRGQQAPLF.

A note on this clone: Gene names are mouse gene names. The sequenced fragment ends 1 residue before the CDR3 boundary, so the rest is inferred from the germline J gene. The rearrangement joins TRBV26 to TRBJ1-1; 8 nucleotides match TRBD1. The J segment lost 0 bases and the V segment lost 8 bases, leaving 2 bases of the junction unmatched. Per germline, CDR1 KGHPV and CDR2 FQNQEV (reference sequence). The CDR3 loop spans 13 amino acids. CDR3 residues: CASLGQANTEVFF. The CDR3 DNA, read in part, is TGTGCCAGCCTGGGACAGGCAAACACAGAAGTCTTC.

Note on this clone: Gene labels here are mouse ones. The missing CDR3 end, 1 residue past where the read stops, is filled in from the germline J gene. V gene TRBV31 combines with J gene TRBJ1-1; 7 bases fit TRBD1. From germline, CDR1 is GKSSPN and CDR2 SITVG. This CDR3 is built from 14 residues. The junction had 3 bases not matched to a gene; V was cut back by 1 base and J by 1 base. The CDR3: CAWSQPGGNTEVFF. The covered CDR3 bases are TGTGCCTGGAGTCAGCCAGGGGGGAACACAGAAGTCTTC.

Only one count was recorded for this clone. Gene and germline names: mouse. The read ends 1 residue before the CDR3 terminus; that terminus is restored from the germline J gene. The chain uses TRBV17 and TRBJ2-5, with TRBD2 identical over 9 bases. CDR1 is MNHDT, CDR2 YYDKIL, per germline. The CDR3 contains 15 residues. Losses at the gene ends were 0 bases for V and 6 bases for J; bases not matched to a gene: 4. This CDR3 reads CASSRELGGGDTQYF. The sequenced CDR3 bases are TGTGCTAGCAGTAGAGAACTGGGGGGCGGGGACACCCAGTAC.

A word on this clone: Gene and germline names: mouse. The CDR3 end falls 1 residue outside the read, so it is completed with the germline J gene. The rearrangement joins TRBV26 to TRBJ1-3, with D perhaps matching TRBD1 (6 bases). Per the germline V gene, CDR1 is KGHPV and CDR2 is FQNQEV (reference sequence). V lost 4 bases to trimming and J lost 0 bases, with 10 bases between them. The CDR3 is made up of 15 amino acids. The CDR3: CASSRTGNSGNTLYF. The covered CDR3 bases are TGTGCCAGCAGTCGCACAGGGAATTCTGGAAATACGCTCTAT.

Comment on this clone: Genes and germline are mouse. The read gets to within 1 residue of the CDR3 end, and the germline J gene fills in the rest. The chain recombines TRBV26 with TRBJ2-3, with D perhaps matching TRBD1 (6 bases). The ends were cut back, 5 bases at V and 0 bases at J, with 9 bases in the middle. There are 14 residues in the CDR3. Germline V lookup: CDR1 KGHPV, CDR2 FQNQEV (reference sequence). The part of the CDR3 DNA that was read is TGTGCCAGCAGTTGGACAGCTAGTGCAGAAACGCTGTAT. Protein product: CASSWTASAETLY. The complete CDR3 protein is CASSWTASAETLYF.

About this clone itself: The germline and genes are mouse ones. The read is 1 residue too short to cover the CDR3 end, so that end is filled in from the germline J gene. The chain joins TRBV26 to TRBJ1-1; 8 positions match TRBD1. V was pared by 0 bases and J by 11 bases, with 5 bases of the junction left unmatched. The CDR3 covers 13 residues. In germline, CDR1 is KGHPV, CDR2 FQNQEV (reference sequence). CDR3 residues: CASSLSSRGLVFF. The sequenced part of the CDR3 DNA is TGTGCCAGCAGTCTGTCGAGCAGGGGGCTGGTCTTC.

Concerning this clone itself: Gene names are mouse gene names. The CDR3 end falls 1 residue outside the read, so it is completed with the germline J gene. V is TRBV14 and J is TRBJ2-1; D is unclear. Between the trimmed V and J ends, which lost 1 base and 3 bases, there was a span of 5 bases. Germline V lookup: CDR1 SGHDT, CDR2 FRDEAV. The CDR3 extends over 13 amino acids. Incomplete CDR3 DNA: TGTGCCAGCAGTTTCCAGCGCTATGCTGAGCAGTTC. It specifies CASSFQRYAEQF. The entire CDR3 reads CASSFQRYAEQFF.

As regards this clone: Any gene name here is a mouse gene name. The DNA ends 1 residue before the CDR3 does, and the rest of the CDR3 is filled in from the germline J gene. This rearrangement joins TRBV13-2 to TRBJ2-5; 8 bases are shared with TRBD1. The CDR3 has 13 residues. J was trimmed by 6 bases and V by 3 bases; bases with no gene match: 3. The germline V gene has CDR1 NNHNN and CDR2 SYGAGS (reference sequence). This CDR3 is CASGVQGADTQYF. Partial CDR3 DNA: TGTGCCAGCGGTGTCCAGGGGGCTGACACCCAGTAC.

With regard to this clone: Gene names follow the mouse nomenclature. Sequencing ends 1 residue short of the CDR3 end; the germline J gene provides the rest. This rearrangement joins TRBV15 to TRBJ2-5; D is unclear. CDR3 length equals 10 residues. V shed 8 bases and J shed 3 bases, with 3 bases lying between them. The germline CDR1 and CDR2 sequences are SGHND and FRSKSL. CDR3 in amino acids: CASGQDTQYF. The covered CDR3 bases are TGTGCCAGCGGGCAAGACACCCAGTAC. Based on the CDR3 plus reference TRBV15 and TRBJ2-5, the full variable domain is DAGVTQTPRHEVAEKGQTIILKCEPVSGHNDLFWYRQTKIQGLELLSYFRSKSLMEDGGAFKDRFKAEMLNSSFSTLKIQPTEPKDSAVYLCASGQDTQYFGPGTRLLVL.

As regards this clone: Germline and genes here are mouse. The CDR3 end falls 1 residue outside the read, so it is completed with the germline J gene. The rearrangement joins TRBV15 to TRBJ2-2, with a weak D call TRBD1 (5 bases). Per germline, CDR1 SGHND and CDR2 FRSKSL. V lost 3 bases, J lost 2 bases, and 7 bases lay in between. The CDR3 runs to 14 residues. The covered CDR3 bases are TGTGCCAGCAGTTTCGCAGGGAACACCGGGCAGCTCTAC. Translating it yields CASSFAGNTGQLY. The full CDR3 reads CASSFAGNTGQLYF.

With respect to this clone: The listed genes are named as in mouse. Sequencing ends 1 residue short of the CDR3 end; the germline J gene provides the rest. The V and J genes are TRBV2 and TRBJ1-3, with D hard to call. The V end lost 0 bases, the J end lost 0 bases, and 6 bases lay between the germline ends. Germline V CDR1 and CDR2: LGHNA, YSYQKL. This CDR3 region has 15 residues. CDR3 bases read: TGTGCCAGCAGCCAAGATGCAGCTTCTGGAAATACGCTCTAT. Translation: CASSQDAASGNTLY. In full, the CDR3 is CASSQDAASGNTLYF.

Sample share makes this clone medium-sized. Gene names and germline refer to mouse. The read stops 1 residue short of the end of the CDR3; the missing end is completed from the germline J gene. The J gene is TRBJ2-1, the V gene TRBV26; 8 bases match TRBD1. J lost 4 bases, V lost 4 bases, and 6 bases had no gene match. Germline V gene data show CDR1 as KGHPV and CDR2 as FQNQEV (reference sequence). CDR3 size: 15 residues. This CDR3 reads CASSPQGAGYAEQFF. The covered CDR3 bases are TGTGCCAGCAGTCCCCAGGGGGCAGGGTATGCTGAGCAGTTC.

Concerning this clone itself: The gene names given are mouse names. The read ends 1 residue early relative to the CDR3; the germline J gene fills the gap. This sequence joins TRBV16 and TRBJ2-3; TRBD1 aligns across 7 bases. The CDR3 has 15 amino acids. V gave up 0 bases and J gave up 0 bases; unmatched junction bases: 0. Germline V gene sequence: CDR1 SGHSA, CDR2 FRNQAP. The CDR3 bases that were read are TGTGCAAGCAGCTTAGAGACAGGGAGTGCAGAAACGCTGTAT. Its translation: CASSLETGSAETLY. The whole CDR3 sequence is CASSLETGSAETLYF.

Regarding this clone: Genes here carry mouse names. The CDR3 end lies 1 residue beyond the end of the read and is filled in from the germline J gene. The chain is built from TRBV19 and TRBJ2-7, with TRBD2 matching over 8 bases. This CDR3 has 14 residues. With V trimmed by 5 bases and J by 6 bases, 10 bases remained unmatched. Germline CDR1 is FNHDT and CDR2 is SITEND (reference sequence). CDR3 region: CASSQGLGSFEQYF. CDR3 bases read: TGTGCCAGCAGCCAAGGACTGGGTTCTTTTGAACAGTAC.

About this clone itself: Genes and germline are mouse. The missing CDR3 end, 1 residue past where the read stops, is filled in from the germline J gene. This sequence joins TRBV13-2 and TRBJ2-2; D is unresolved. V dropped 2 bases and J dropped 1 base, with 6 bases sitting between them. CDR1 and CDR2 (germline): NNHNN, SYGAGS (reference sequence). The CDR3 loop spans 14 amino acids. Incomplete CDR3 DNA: TGTGCCAGCGGTGAAGGGAAAAACACCGGGCAGCTCTAC. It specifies CASGEGKNTGQLY. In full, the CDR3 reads CASGEGKNTGQLYF.

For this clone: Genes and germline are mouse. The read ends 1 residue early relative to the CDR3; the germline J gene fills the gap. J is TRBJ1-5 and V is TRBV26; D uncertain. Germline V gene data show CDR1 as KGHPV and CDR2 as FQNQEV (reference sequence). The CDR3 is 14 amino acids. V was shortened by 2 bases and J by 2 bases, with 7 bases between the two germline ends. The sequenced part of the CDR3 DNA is TGTGCCAGCAGTCTGGGGAGGGACAACCAGGCTCCGCTT. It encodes CASSLGRDNQAPL. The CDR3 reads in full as CASSLGRDNQAPLF.

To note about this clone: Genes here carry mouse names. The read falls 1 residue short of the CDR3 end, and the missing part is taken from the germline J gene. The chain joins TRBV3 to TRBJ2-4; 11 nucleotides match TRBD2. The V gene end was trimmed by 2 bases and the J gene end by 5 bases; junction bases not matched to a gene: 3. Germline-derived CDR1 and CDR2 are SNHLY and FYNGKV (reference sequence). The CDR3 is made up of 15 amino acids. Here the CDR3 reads CASSLTGGARNTLYF. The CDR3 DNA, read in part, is TGTGCCAGCAGCTTAACTGGGGGGGCGCGAAACACCTTGTAC.

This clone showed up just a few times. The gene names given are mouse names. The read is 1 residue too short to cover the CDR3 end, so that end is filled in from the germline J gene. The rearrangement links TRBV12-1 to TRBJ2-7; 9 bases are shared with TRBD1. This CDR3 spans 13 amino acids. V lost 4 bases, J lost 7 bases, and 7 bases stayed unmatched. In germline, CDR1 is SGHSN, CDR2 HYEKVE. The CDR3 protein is CASSHRGRGEQYF. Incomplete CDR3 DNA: TGTGCCAGCTCCCACAGGGGGCGAGGGGAACAGTAC. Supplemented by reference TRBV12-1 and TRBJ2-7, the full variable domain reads DSGVVQSPRHIIKEKGGRSVLTCIPISGHSNVVWYQQTLGKELKFLIQHYEKVERDKGFLPSRFSVQQFDDYHSEMNMSALELEDSAMYFCASSHRGRGEQYFGPGTRLTVL.

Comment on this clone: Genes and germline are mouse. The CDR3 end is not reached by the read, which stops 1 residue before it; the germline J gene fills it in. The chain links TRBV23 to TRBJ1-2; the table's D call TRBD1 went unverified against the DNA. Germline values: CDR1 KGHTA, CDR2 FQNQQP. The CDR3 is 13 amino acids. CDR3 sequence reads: CSSSPQGTSDYTF. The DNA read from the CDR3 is TGCTCCAGCAGTCCCCAGGGAACCTCCGACTACACC. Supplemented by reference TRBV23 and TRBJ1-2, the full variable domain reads DAAVTQKPRYLIKMKGQEAEMKCIPEKGHTAVFWYQQKQSKELKFLIYFQNQQPLDQIDMVKERFSAVCPSSSLCSLGIRTCEAEDSALYLCSSSPQGTSDYTFGSGTRLLVI.

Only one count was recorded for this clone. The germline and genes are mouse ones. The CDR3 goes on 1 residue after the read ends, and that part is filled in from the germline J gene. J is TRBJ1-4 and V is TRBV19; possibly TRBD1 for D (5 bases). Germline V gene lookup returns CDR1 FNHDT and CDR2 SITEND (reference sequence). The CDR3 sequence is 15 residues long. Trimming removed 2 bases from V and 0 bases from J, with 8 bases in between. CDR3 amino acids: CASSMRGVSNERLFF. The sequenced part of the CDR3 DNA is TGTGCCAGCAGTATGCGGGGGGTTTCCAACGAAAGATTATTT.

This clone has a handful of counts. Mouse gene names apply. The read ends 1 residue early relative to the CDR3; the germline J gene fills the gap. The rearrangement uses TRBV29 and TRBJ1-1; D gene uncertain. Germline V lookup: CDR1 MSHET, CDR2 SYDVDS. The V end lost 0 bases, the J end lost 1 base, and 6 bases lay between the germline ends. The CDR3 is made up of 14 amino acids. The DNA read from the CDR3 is TGTGCTAGCAGTTTATCTATAAAAAACACAGAAGTCTTC. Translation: CASSLSIKNTEVF. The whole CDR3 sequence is CASSLSIKNTEVFF.

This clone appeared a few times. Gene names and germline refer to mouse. CDR3 region: CASSLEGWEQYF. The DNA read from the CDR3 is TGTGCCAGCAGCTTAGAAGGGTGGGAACAGTAC. The rearrangement joins TRBV3 to TRBJ2-7, with D uncertain. The sequenced fragment ends 1 residue before the CDR3 boundary, so the rest is inferred from the germline J gene. Trimming removed 1 base at V and 7 bases at J, with 8 bases between. Germline CDR1 and CDR2: SNHLY and FYNGKV (reference sequence). This CDR3 has 12 residues.